The 25 T cell receptor beta chains reported below all come from one sample, sequenced in a study of T cell clonality in common variable immunodeficiency (dated by TCRdb to between 2014 and 2017). Receptors were amplified or captured by the immunoSEQ multiplex PCR assay. Imported from immuneACCESS, the table was reduced by TCRdb to in-frame sequences with V and J called. These copies leave out some clones; in studies compared against another copy, an unresolved V gene accounts for under half, and the cause of the remainder is not known. In this sample, about 30,000 clones appear, none counted once only. Jointly, the top ten make up more than 4.5% of the sample. General study outcomes and caveats: CVID TCRbeta sequences reportedly showed fewer deletions and N-nucleotide insertions and lacked highly modified clones with 13 or more V deletions.

These receptors' targets are unknown. The material sequenced was peripheral blood mononuclear cells. All receptors derive from a human donor with common variable immunodeficiency.

This clone was counted only a few times. The read ends 3 residues early relative to the CDR3; the germline J gene fills the gap. The chain carries TRBV18 and TRBJ1-5, with D perhaps matching TRBD1 (6 bases). The germline V gene has CDR1 KGHSH and CDR2 LQKENI. The germline V and J ends were trimmed by 3 bases and 4 bases, with 13 bases remaining between them. The CDR3 runs 15 residues. The CDR3 loop reads CASSPLGQTNQPQHF. The sequenced CDR3 bases are TGTGCCAGCTCACCTCTCGGACAGACGAATCAGCCC.

This clone was counted a few times. CDR3 DNA (partial): TGTGCCAGCAGCCCCTCGACAGGAGTAAAAAGTGAG. It encodes CASSPSTGVKSE. The full CDR3 reads CASSPSTGVKSEQFF. The chain links TRBV7-2 to TRBJ2-1, with D possibly matching TRBD1 (6 bases). The CDR3 is cut off 3 residues early in the read; its end comes from the germline J gene. Germline CDR1 SGHTA, CDR2 FQGNSA. The CDR3 extends over 15 amino acids. V lost 5 bases, J lost 9 bases, and 20 bases lay in between.

Worth noting for this clone: From the germline J gene comes the end of the CDR3, since the read stops 3 residues before it. The gene calls are TRBV19 and TRBJ1-6; no reliable D call. The germline CDR1 and CDR2 sequences are LNHDA and SQIVND (reference sequence). Trimming pared 6 bases from V and 8 bases from J, leaving 5 bases between. The CDR3 sequence is 11 residues long. CDR3 DNA (partial): TGTGCCAGTAGCGCGGATTCACCC. As protein: CASSADSP. The entire CDR3 protein reads CASSADSPLHF.

Remarks on this clone: From the germline J gene comes the end of the CDR3, since the read stops 3 residues before it. The gene calls are TRBV18 and TRBJ1-1; D is unresolved. Germline CDR1 KGHSH, CDR2 LQKENI. This CDR3 comprises 12 residues. The chain's CDR3 is CASSPPVREAFF. The DNA read from the CDR3 is TGTGCCAGCTCACCACCGGTCAGGGAA.

This clone has only a few counts. Incomplete CDR3 DNA: TGTGCCTGGAGTACAGCCTACGAG. Its protein is CAWSTAYE. The whole CDR3 region reads CAWSTAYEQYF. The chain recombines TRBV30 with TRBJ2-7; D remains ambiguous. Read sequence stops 3 residues before the CDR3 end, and the germline J gene provides the missing end. This CDR3 has 11 amino acids. V lost 2 bases and J lost 2, with 4 bases in between. Germline assignment: CDR1 GTSNPN and CDR2 SVGIG (reference sequence). The full variable domain, rest sourced from reference TRBV30 and TRBJ2-7, is SQTIHQWPATLVQPVGSPLSLECTVEGTSNPNLYWYRQAAGRGLQLLFYSVGIGQISSEVPQNLSASRPQDRQFILSSKKLLLSDSGFYLCAWSTAYEQYFGPGTRLTVT.

This clone came up many times. The CDR3 end is not reached by the read, which stops 3 residues before it; the germline J gene fills it in. The chain couples TRBV29-1 to TRBJ2-7, with TRBD2 as a possible D gene (6 bases). Germline loops: CDR1 SQVTM, CDR2 ANQGSEA. The V and J ends lost 6 bases and 6 bases respectively, with 12 bases between them. The CDR3 length is 11 residues. The chain's CDR3 is CSVANGGEQYF. The sequenced CDR3 bases are TGCAGCGTGGCCAACGGGGGCGAG.

This clone was observed a few times. The read is 3 residues too short to cover the CDR3 end, so that end is filled in from the germline J gene. V gene TRBV7-2 combines with J gene TRBJ2-7; possible D gene TRBD1, 7 bases. This CDR3 is built from 15 residues. V was cut by 0 bases and J by 1 base, with 10 bases left in between. Germline CDR1 and CDR2: SGHTA and FQGNSA. The sequenced CDR3 bases are TGTGCCAGCAGCTTAGCGTCAGGGGGGTCCTACGAG. It specifies CASSLASGGSYE. From start to end, the CDR3 is CASSLASGGSYEQYF.

In the case of this clone: The read ends 3 residues before the CDR3 terminus; that terminus is restored from the germline J gene. The V call is TRBV20-1, the J call TRBJ2-1; 9 positions match TRBD1. CDR3 length equals 14 residues. Unmatched junction bases numbered 10, after V lost 5 bases and J lost 8 bases. Germline values: CDR1 DFQATT, CDR2 SNEGSKA (reference sequence). CDR3 sequence: CSAPGQGIHDEQFF. Incomplete CDR3 DNA: TGCAGTGCTCCTGGACAGGGGATTCACGATGAG.

This clone was seen more than once but under ten times. The read ends 3 residues early relative to the CDR3; the germline J gene fills the gap. The chain couples TRBV30 to TRBJ2-7, with 10 positions matching TRBD1. Germline lookup yields CDR1 GTSNPN and CDR2 SVGIG (reference sequence). The ends lost 6 bases at V and 4 bases at J; junction bases unmatched: 3. This CDR3 contains 12 residues. The chain's CDR3 is CACGQGGYEQYF. CDR3 bases read: TGTGCCTGTGGACAGGGGGGTTACGAG.

This clone was found a few times. Sequencing ends 3 residues short of the CDR3 end; the germline J gene provides the rest. This chain links TRBV6-4 with TRBJ2-1, with 11 bases lining up with TRBD2. The CDR3 covers 15 residues. Germline-derived CDR1 and CDR2 are MRHNA and SNTAGT. After removal of 6 bases from V and 4 bases from J, the junction contained 5 bases not matched to a gene. The sequenced CDR3 bases are TGTGCCAGCAGCCCCACTAGCGGGGGATACAATGAG. Protein: CASSPTSGGYNE. The full CDR3 protein is CASSPTSGGYNEQFF.

This clone has more than one count but fewer than ten. The missing CDR3 end, 3 residues past where the read stops, is filled in from the germline J gene. The rearrangement uses TRBV7-9 and TRBJ2-1; D is uncertain. This CDR3 is 12 amino acids long. Trimming pared 5 bases from V and 6 bases from J, leaving 8 bases between. Germline CDR1 and CDR2: SEHNR and FQNEAQ (reference sequence). CDR3 DNA (partial): TGTGCCAGCAGCCTCTATGTCAATGAG. Translating gives CASSLYVNE. In full, the CDR3 reads CASSLYVNEQFF.

On this clone itself: The sequenced fragment ends 3 residues before the CDR3 boundary, so the rest is inferred from the germline J gene. V usage is TRBV7-9 and J usage is TRBJ1-2; perhaps TRBD1 as D (6 bases). Germline CDR1 reads SEHNR; CDR2 reads FQNEAQ (reference sequence). V lost 2 bases to trimming and J lost 3 bases, with 13 bases between them. The CDR3 sequence is 15 residues long. The covered CDR3 bases are TGTGCCAGCAGCTTACCCAGGGGCTTGGACTATGGC. It specifies CASSLPRGLDYG. The whole CDR3 region reads CASSLPRGLDYGYTF.

In this sample, this clone turned up a few times. The CDR3 end falls 3 residues outside the read, so it is completed with the germline J gene. This rearrangement joins TRBV2 to TRBJ2-7; maybe TRBD1 (6 bases). V lost 8 bases, J lost 3 bases, and 20 bases lay in between. Germline lookup yields CDR1 SNHLY and CDR2 FYNNEI. The CDR3 loop spans 15 amino acids. The CDR3 protein is CASGLPGAGFYEQYF. The CDR3 bases that were read are TGTGCCAGCGGACTGCCAGGGGCAGGGTTCTACGAG. Complete variable domain (other parts from reference TRBV2 and TRBJ2-7): EPEVTQTPSHQVTQMGQEVILRCVPISNHLYFYWYRQILGQKVEFLVSFYNNEISEKSEIFDDQFSVERPDGSNFTLKIRSTKLEDSAMYFCASGLPGAGFYEQYFGPGTRLTVT.

This clone was seen more than once but under ten times. The read ends 3 residues early relative to the CDR3; the germline J gene fills the gap. V is TRBV19 and J is TRBJ1-4; 8 nucleotides agree with TRBD1. Germline V gene lookup returns CDR1 LNHDA and CDR2 SQIVND (reference sequence). With 9 bases clipped from V and 10 bases from J, the junction kept 7 bases outside the gene matches. This CDR3 has 12 residues. CDR3 sequence: CARSDRGGKLFF. CDR3 DNA, as far as it was read: TGTGCCAGGAGTGACAGGGGTGGAAAA.

Incomplete CDR3 DNA: TGTGCCAGCAGTGTGGGGGCTCCTAGCAATCAGCCC. Its protein is CASSVGAPSNQP. The CDR3 reads in full as CASSVGAPSNQPQHF. The chain employs TRBV6-1 and TRBJ1-5; D possibly corresponds to TRBD1 (6 bases). The read terminates 3 residues ahead of where the CDR3 ends, so the germline J gene completes it. CDR3 length: 15 residues. Germline V lookup: CDR1 MNHNS, CDR2 SASEGT. V was trimmed by 4 bases and J by 0 bases, leaving 10 bases between them.

This clone was seen a few times. The read gets to within 3 residues of the CDR3 end, and the germline J gene fills in the rest. The chain employs TRBV7-9 and TRBJ1-1; D not certain. CDR1 and CDR2 (germline): SEHNR, FQNEAQ (reference sequence). The CDR3 loop spans 12 amino acids. Trimming left V 7 bases short and J 5 bases short, with 11 bases between. The CDR3 bases that were read are TGTGCCAGCACCCCCCCCGGGACTGAA. Amino acid sequence: CASTPPGTE. From start to end, the CDR3 is CASTPPGTEAFF.

This clone was seen a few times. The read ends 3 residues early relative to the CDR3; the germline J gene fills the gap. V gene TRBV2 combines with J gene TRBJ2-5; D might be TRBD1 (6 bases). The germline V and J ends were trimmed by 5 bases and 4 bases, with 8 bases remaining between them. CDR1 is SNHLY, CDR2 FYNNEI, per germline. CDR3 size: 12 residues. The CDR3 bases that were read are TGTGCCAGCAGTACAGGGTCAGAGACC. This sequence encodes CASSTGSET. The CDR3, in full, reads CASSTGSETQYF.

This clone was seen a few times. The sequence runs out 3 residues before the end of the CDR3; the remainder is reconstructed from the germline J gene. This chain links TRBV2 with TRBJ1-1; D might be TRBD1 (5 bases). CDR1 and CDR2 from the germline V gene are SNHLY and FYNNEI. CDR3 length equals 10 residues. CDR3 DNA, as far as it was read: TGTGCCAGCCGAGGGGCGCAA. Translating gives CASRGAQ. The whole CDR3 protein reads CASRGAQAFF.

A word on this clone: The sequenced fragment ends 3 residues before the CDR3 boundary, so the rest is inferred from the germline J gene. The chain carries TRBV7-9 and TRBJ2-7; 7 bases are shared with TRBD2. This CDR3 contains 14 residues. The germline gives CDR1 SEHNR, CDR2 FQNEAQ (reference sequence). The ends lost 5 bases at V and 0 bases at J; junction bases unmatched: 4. CDR3 amino acids: CASSPGGSSYEQYF. The sequenced CDR3 bases are TGTGCCAGCAGCCCGGGGGGTAGCTCCTACGAG.

Of note for this clone: The read halts 3 residues ahead of the CDR3 end, with the missing end drawn from the germline J gene. V gene TRBV19 combines with J gene TRBJ1-2, with TRBD1 matching 7 bases. Germline V gene data show CDR1 as LNHDA and CDR2 as SQIVND (reference sequence). Losses at the gene ends were 5 bases for V and 0 bases for J; bases not matched to a gene: 15. There are 18 residues in the CDR3. The CDR3 region is CASSLAQTGRDSNYGYTF. The CDR3 DNA, read in part, is TGTGCCAGTAGTTTGGCCCAGACAGGGAGGGACTCTAACTATGGC. The variable domain in full, with the rest retrieved from reference TRBV19 and TRBJ1-2, is DGGITQSPKYLFRKEGQNVTLSCEQNLNHDAMYWYRQDPGQGLRLIYYSQIVNDFQKGDIAEGYSVSREKKESFPLTVTSAQKNPTAFYLCASSLAQTGRDSNYGYTFGSGTRLTVV.

A remark on this clone: The observed sequence ends 3 residues before the CDR3 terminus, with the missing tail filled in from the germline J gene. This sequence joins TRBV2 and TRBJ2-1; D is perhaps TRBD2 (6 bases). CDR3 length: 15 amino acids. From germline, CDR1 is SNHLY and CDR2 FYNNEI. V was cut by 10 bases and J by 4 bases, with 20 bases left in between. The CDR3 DNA, read in part, is TGTGCCAACCCAAGGGTTCGGGCGGGATACAATGAG. Protein product: CANPRVRAGYNE. The whole CDR3 is CANPRVRAGYNEQFF.

This clone was observed many times. The CDR3 end lies 3 residues beyond the end of the read and is filled in from the germline J gene. This chain links TRBV6-2 or TRBV6-3 with TRBJ2-2; a weak D match, TRBD2 (7 bases). The germline V gene has CDR1 MNHEY and CDR2 SVGEGT. V was shortened by 3 bases and J by 5 bases, with 13 bases between the two germline ends. CDR3 length equals 15 residues. The CDR3 loop reads CASSYLGGQTGELFF. The CDR3 bases that were read are TGTGCCAGCAGTTATCTGGGGGGGCAAACCGGGGAG.

This clone was detected many times. The CDR3 extends 3 residues past the end of the read, so its final part is completed from the germline J gene. V is TRBV5-1 and J is TRBJ2-5; D gene unclear. The CDR3 totals 12 residues. Per the germline V gene, CDR1 is SGHRS and CDR2 is YFSETQ. Deletions cut 4 bases from V and 5 bases from J, with 9 bases between. The sequenced CDR3 bases are TGCGCCAGCAGCAAGGGTTGGGAGACC. It is translated as CASSKGWET. The complete CDR3 sequence is CASSKGWETQYF.

This clone showed up just a few times. The sequenced fragment ends 3 residues before the CDR3 boundary, so the rest is inferred from the germline J gene. This chain uses TRBV6-2 or TRBV6-3 with TRBJ1-6; maybe TRBD1 (6 bases). CDR1 MNHEY and CDR2 SVGEGT come from the germline V gene. V was pared by 5 bases and J by 10 bases, with 18 bases between. The CDR3 totals 15 residues. The CDR3 sequence: CASSRRGTMESPLHF. The covered CDR3 bases are TGTGCCAGCAGTCGGCGAGGGACAATGGAATCACCC.

Turning to this clone: The sequenced fragment ends 3 residues before the CDR3 boundary, so the rest is inferred from the germline J gene. The chain links TRBV6-2 or TRBV6-3 to TRBJ1-5, with a weak D call TRBD1 (5 bases). The CDR3 is made up of 15 amino acids. Germline V CDR1 and CDR2: MNHEY, SVGEGT. Trimming stripped 8 bases from V and 5 bases from J, with 19 bases between. Partial CDR3 DNA: TGTGCCAGCTCCACCTCAGGGCCAGGAGATCAGCCC. This encodes CASSTSGPGDQP. From start to end, the CDR3 is CASSTSGPGDQPQHF.